A single sample gave rise to the 29 T cell receptor beta chains below, sequenced in a study of shared clonotypes between healthy human individuals. Repertoires were generated with immunoSEQ multiplex PCR, while TCRdb's copy carries only in-frame clones and drops some. The table has about 120,000 clones, roughly two thirds seen once. Sequenced: memory CD8+ T cells sorted from blood. The subset was: CD45RO+ cells pooled with CCR7-negative TemRA cells. These receptors were taken from a woman aged 25 to 39 in good health.

The CDR3 here is CASSFDRLHGYTF. DNA of the CDR3: TGTGCCAGCAGCTTCGACAGGCTACATGGCTACACCTTC. The chain joins TRBV5-4 to TRBJ1-2; possible D gene TRBD1, 6 bases. The CDR3 covers 13 residues. Germline V CDR1 and CDR2: SGHNT, YYREEE (reference sequence). V was clipped by 2 bases and J by 6 bases, with 11 bases between them.

There are many counts of this clone. The chain is built from TRBV6-1 and TRBJ2-2; D is perhaps TRBD1 or TRBD2 (5 bases each). The CDR3 consists of 16 residues. V was trimmed by 4 bases and J by 5 bases, leaving 17 bases between them. Germline assignment: CDR1 MNHNS and CDR2 SASEGT. CDR3: CASSGGSTGGTGELFF. The CDR3 DNA reads TGTGCCAGCAGTGGGGGGTCGACTGGCGGGACCGGGGAGCTGTTTTTT.

V and J are TRBV28 and TRBJ2-1; D is undetermined. Trimming shortened V by 6 bases and J by 4 bases, and 7 bases separated the two germline ends. Germline V lookup: CDR1 MDHEN, CDR2 SYDVKM. The CDR3 extends over 12 amino acids. Here the CDR3 reads CASRQPYNEQFF. In DNA, the CDR3 is TGTGCCAGCAGACAGCCTTACAATGAGCAGTTCTTC.

This clone was seen a few times. V and J are TRBV2 and TRBJ1-3; no definite D call. The germline V gene has CDR1 SNHLY and CDR2 FYNNEI. The CDR3 runs 12 residues. With 7 bases removed from V and 4 bases from J, the gap between germline ends came to 8 bases. DNA of the CDR3: TGTGCCAGCAAAGGTGAAGGAAACACCATATATTTT. Translating gives CASKGEGNTIYF.

The rearrangement joins TRBV5-8 to TRBJ2-7; D possibly corresponds to TRBD2 (5 bases). This CDR3 spans 14 amino acids. V dropped 4 bases and J dropped 3 bases, with 14 bases sitting between them. Germline V gene data show CDR1 as SGHTS and CDR2 as YDEGEE. The CDR3 nucleotides are TGTGCCAGCAGCATGGCCGGGGAGAACTACGAGCAGTACTTC. Translated: CASSMAGENYEQYF.

This chain links TRBV5-1 with TRBJ2-1; 7 positions match TRBD1. V shed 0 bases and J 5 bases; nucleotides not matched to a gene: 2. The CDR3 is 14 amino acids. CDR1 is SGHRS, CDR2 YFSETQ, per germline. CDR3 sequence: CASSLGDSHNEQFF. The CDR3 nucleotides are TGCGCCAGCAGCTTGGGGGACAGTCACAATGAGCAGTTCTTC.

The chain links TRBV9 to TRBJ1-2; D unresolved. V was shortened by 2 bases and J by 8 bases, with 16 bases between the two germline ends. The CDR3 spans 14 residues. CDR1 and CDR2 from the germline V gene are SGDLS and YYNGEE. The DNA of the CDR3 is TGTGCCAGCAGCGTTGACAATTTCTCTTTGGGCTACACCTTC. It codes for CASSVDNFSLGYTF.

This clone was detected only once. The rearrangement links TRBV2 to TRBJ2-7; 11 nucleotides align to TRBD2. V lost 3 bases to trimming and J lost 2 bases; unmatched junction nucleotides: 9. The germline V gene has CDR1 SNHLY and CDR2 FYNNEI. The CDR3 has 17 residues. CDR3 nucleotide sequence: TGTGCCAGCAGTGATCTAGCGGGAGGCCCTGGGACCTACGAGCAGTACTTC. Translation gives CASSDLAGGPGTYEQYF.

The genes are TRBV7-9 and TRBJ2-1; 8 bases fit TRBD1. Per the germline V gene, CDR1 is SEHNR and CDR2 is FQNEAQ (reference sequence). The CDR3 length is 13 residues. With 8 bases clipped from V and 6 bases from J, the junction kept 6 bases outside the gene matches. The CDR3 sequence: CASGPGGINEQFF. CDR3 DNA sequence: TGTGCCAGCGGGCCAGGGGGCATCAATGAGCAGTTCTTC.

This chain joins TRBV25-1 and TRBJ1-4, with TRBD1 as a possible D gene (6 bases). CDR1 is MGHDK, CDR2 SYGVNS, per germline. Trimming took off 3 bases at V and 4 bases at J, with 15 bases between the two ends. CDR3 size: 16 residues. CDR3 region: CASSDPRGGNNEKLFF. CDR3 nucleotides: TGTGCCAGCAGTGATCCTCGTGGGGGCAATAATGAAAAACTGTTTTTT.

The chain uses TRBV4-2 and TRBJ2-3; 7 bases line up with TRBD2. Germline loops: CDR1 LGHNA, CDR2 YNFKEQ. The CDR3 runs 17 residues. The trim removed 3 bases at V and 2 bases at J, leaving 11 bases unmatched. The CDR3 here is CASSQALAPTTTDTQYF. CDR3 DNA: TGTGCCAGCAGCCAGGCACTAGCGCCTACCACCACAGATACGCAGTATTTT.

The CDR3 is CASSFGQEDPYF. For the CDR3, the DNA is TGTGCCAGCAGCTTCGGACAGGAGGATCCGTACTTC. V gene TRBV5-4 combines with J gene TRBJ2-5; TRBD1 agrees at 7 bases. Unmatched junction bases numbered 8, after V lost 2 bases and J lost 13 bases. Germline V lookup: CDR1 SGHNT, CDR2 YYREEE (reference sequence). CDR3 size: 12 residues.

V usage is TRBV18 and J usage is TRBJ2-7; D remains unclear. The V end lost 2 bases, the J end lost 3 bases, and 11 bases lay between the germline ends. The CDR3 runs 14 residues. Per the germline V gene, CDR1 is KGHSH and CDR2 is LQKENI. The CDR3 region has the DNA TGTGCCAGCTCACCAGAGAACAGTGGCTACGAGCAGTACTTC. Amino acid sequence: CASSPENSGYEQYF.

The rearrangement links TRBV25-1 to TRBJ1-5, with D maybe TRBD1 (5 bases). CDR3 length equals 12 residues. V was clipped by 1 base and J by 7 bases, with 5 bases between them. Per the germline V gene, CDR1 is MGHDK and CDR2 is SYGVNS. CDR3 sequence reads: CASSEWGQPQHF. CDR3 sequence (DNA): TGTGCCAGCAGTGAATGGGGCCAGCCCCAGCATTTT.

The chain joins TRBV5-1 to TRBJ2-3; 10 nucleotides align to TRBD2. V trimming: 3 bases; J trimming: 6 bases; junction bases outside the gene matches: 4. CDR3 length: 14 amino acids. The germline V gene encodes CDR1 SGHRS and CDR2 YFSETQ. CDR3 nucleotide sequence: TGCGCCAGCAGCTGGGGACTAGCGCGGGATACGCAGTATTTT. It encodes CASSWGLARDTQYF. The variable domain in full, completed from reference TRBV5-1 and TRBJ2-3, reads KAGVTQTPRYLIKTRGQQVTLSCSPISGHRSVSWYQQTPGQGLQFLFEYFSETQRNKGNFPGRFSGRQFSNSRSEMNVSTLELGDSALYLCASSWGLARDTQYFGPGTRLTVL.

This clone was observed a few times. The rearrangement links TRBV25-1 to TRBJ2-1, with 10 bases identical to TRBD2. CDR3 length equals 17 residues. Unmatched junction bases numbered 13, after V lost 4 bases and J lost 7 bases. Germline-derived CDR1 and CDR2 are MGHDK and SYGVNS. The CDR3 DNA is TGTGCCAGCAGTGGAATAGCGGGAGGTCAGGAGGCAAATGAGCAGTTCTTC. It translates to CASSGIAGGQEANEQFF.

J is TRBJ2-7 and V is TRBV10-3; D unclear. CDR1 and CDR2 from the germline V gene are ENHRY and SYGVKD. V lost 6 bases and J 5 bases, leaving 17 bases between the germline ends. The CDR3 consists of 14 residues. CDR3 nucleotides: TGTGCCATCAGCAAACGACGTAAACCCAACGAGCAGTACTTC. Residues: CAISKRRKPNEQYF.

V is TRBV7-2 and J is TRBJ2-7; D is perhaps TRBD2 (5 bases). Germline V gives CDR1 SGHTA, CDR2 FQGNSA. V lost 3 bases, J lost 0 bases, and 9 bases lay in between. CDR3 size: 14 residues. The CDR3: CASSFERNSYEQYF. The CDR3 bases are TGTGCCAGCAGCTTTGAGCGGAACTCCTACGAGCAGTACTTC.

The chain joins TRBV20-1 to TRBJ1-1; D is possibly TRBD1 (6 bases). Trimming left V 5 bases short and J 8 bases short, with 12 bases between. The CDR3 is 11 amino acids. Germline lookup yields CDR1 DFQATT and CDR2 SNEGSKA (reference sequence). The CDR3 loop reads CSAAPQGEAFF. Written as DNA, the CDR3 is TGCAGTGCTGCGCCACAGGGCGAAGCTTTCTTT.

In this sample, this clone turned up many times. The gene calls are TRBV29-1 and TRBJ2-7, with 8 nucleotides matching TRBD2. The V gene's germline CDR1 is SQVTM and CDR2 ANQGSEA. Unmatched junction bases numbered 12, after V lost 0 bases and J lost 5 bases. The CDR3 length is 16 residues. The CDR3, as DNA: TGCAGCGTTGAAGATCTCGGGAGGGCCGGGTCTAACGAGCAGTACTTC. Translated: CSVEDLGRAGSNEQYF.

For this clone: One junction end disagrees with the germline gene, perhaps due to a read error. The chain is built from TRBV5-1 and TRBJ1-4; perhaps TRBD1 as D (5 bases). Germline loops: CDR1 SGHRS, CDR2 YFSETQ. The CDR3 consists of 13 residues. The CDR3, as DNA: TGCGCCAGCAGATTGGGGGGAGACGAAAAACTGTTTTTT. Its protein product is CASRLGGDEKLFF.

The chain links TRBV18 to TRBJ1-2; possibly TRBD1 for D (6 bases). V shed 6 bases and J shed 5 bases, with 22 bases lying between them. CDR1 KGHSH and CDR2 LQKENI come from the germline V gene. The CDR3 runs to 16 residues. CDR3 in DNA: TGTGCCAGCTCGGACTTGAGACAGGCGCTCACTTATGGCTACACCTTC. Its protein product is CASSDLRQALTYGYTF.

The V call is TRBV7-6, the J call TRBJ2-7; 8 nucleotides line up with TRBD2. J lost 12 bases, V lost 5 bases, and 18 bases had no gene match. The germline gives CDR1 SGHVS, CDR2 FNYEAQ. The length of the CDR3 is 15 residues. The CDR3 here is CASSPGGKSSGPLYF. CDR3 DNA sequence: TGTGCCAGCAGCCCCGGTGGAAAGTCTAGCGGGCCTTTGTACTTC.

The chain employs TRBV7-8 and TRBJ2-1; TRBD1 agrees at 11 bases. V lost 5 bases and J lost 8; bases outside the gene matches: 5. CDR1 and CDR2 (germline): SGHVS, FQNEAQ. The CDR3 runs to 14 residues. CDR3 sequence: CASSPWTGGDEQFF. CDR3 DNA: TGTGCCAGCAGCCCCTGGACAGGGGGCGATGAGCAGTTCTTC.

The rearrangement joins TRBV28 to TRBJ1-2; 8 bases match TRBD1. The CDR3 runs 16 residues. Germline trimming cut 5 bases from V and 0 bases from J; bases unmatched to any gene: 8. From germline, CDR1 is MDHEN and CDR2 SYDVKM. In DNA form, the CDR3 reads TGTGCCAGCAGTCCAGACAGGGGCGAGACTAACTATGGCTACACCTTC. This codes for CASSPDRGETNYGYTF.

The V gene is TRBV2, the J gene TRBJ2-7; 7 positions match TRBD1. Per the germline V gene, CDR1 is SNHLY and CDR2 is FYNNEI. This CDR3 spans 12 amino acids. With V trimmed by 2 bases and J by 6 bases, 1 base remained unmatched. This chain's CDR3 is CASSEQGVEQYF. DNA for the CDR3: TGTGCCAGCAGTGAACAGGGGGTCGAGCAGTACTTC.

The chain combines TRBV4-2 with TRBJ1-5; no firm D call. With 0 bases removed from V and 2 bases from J, the gap between germline ends came to 11 bases. Germline CDR1 and CDR2: LGHNA and YNFKEQ. The CDR3 consists of 16 residues. The CDR3 region is CASSQERDPGNQPQHF. In nucleotides, the CDR3 is TGTGCCAGCAGCCAAGAAAGGGATCCCGGCAATCAGCCCCAGCATTTT.

V gene TRBV18 combines with J gene TRBJ2-3, with D tentatively TRBD1 (6 bases). With 1 base removed from V and 2 bases from J, the gap between germline ends came to 13 bases. The CDR3 spans 16 residues. Germline assignment: CDR1 KGHSH and CDR2 LQKENI. The CDR3 nucleotides read TGTGCCAGCTCACCACGAGACAGGCTTGACACAGATACGCAGTATTTT. Residues: CASSPRDRLDTDTQYF.

V gene TRBV5-1 combines with J gene TRBJ2-4; no reliable D call. CDR1 SGHRS and CDR2 YFSETQ come from the germline V gene. Trimming stripped 1 base from V and 1 base from J, with 15 bases between. The length of the CDR3 is 17 residues. In DNA form, the CDR3 reads TGCGCCAGCAGCTTGTCCAGGCAGGATGGCGCCAAAAACATTCAGTACTTC. The encoded protein is CASSLSRQDGAKNIQYF.